This TCR beta chain was sequenced during a study of blood T cell repertoires in COVID-19. The V end lost 1 base, the J end lost 4 bases, and 13 bases lay between the germline ends. Germline CDR1 and CDR2: SGHVS and FNYEAQ. There are 15 residues in the CDR3. Profiled with immunoSEQ multiplex PCR; TCRdb holds only in-frame clones, not every one. The sample records a few hundred thousand clones, approximately 90% being singletons. Material: peripheral blood. The TCR comes from a woman aged 55-70 years with acute or convalescent COVID-19. This rearrangement joins TRBV7-6 to TRBJ1-2; possible D gene TRBD1, 6 bases. For the CDR3, the DNA is TGTGCCAGCAGCTTAGAGGCAGGGGTTGGCTATGGCTACACCTTC. It yields the protein CASSLEAGVGYGYTF.